This is a list of T cell receptor beta chains from one sample in a study of blood T cell repertoires in COVID-19. TCRdb's copy holds only in-frame clones and misses some; the assay was immunoSEQ multiplex PCR. The sample contains approximately 460,000 clones, 85% to 90% of which appear only once. Sequencing was done on a sample of peripheral blood. Receptors originate from a young man with COVID-19, enrolled during active disease. CDR3s leave out the opening cysteine and the closing phenylalanine or tryptophan. Only some rows state a clone size, as once, few, many or a class for expanded clones.

V	size	J	CDR3
TRBV5-5	-	TRBJ2-7	ASSLAPAGKYEQY
TRBV24-1	-	TRBJ2-3	ATSDHGTGRSDTQY
TRBV9	-	TRBJ2-1	ASSVGEGTSGSVDEQF
TRBV7-9	-	TRBJ2-3	ASSIADTQY
TRBV15	-	TRBJ1-6	ATSSQGNNSPLH
TRBV18	-	TRBJ1-5	ASSPPGGTGNQPQH
TRBV18	-	TRBJ1-1	ASTETGPNTEAF
TRBV30	-	TRBJ1-1	AWGHPGQKLTEAF
TRBV12-3/TRBV12-4	-	TRBJ2-1	ASRAVRLNEQF
TRBV7-9	-	TRBJ2-1	ASSPAGNQYNEQF
TRBV18	-	TRBJ2-1	ASSPDGFYNEQF
TRBV23-1	-	TRBJ2-7	ASSPSSRTSYYEQY
TRBV6-5	-	TRBJ2-7	ASSPPLSYEQY
TRBV24-1	-	TRBJ2-3	ATSDPGLADTQY
TRBV30	-	TRBJ2-1	AWSAPGTSGRNEQF
TRBV28	once	TRBJ2-1	ASSLTSGRVYNEQF
TRBV2	-	TRBJ1-2	ASSDGTGGGYT
TRBV6-1	-	TRBJ2-7	ASSEGGLRSYEQY
TRBV2	-	TRBJ2-3	ASRSLAGGTDTQY
TRBV7-7	-	TRBJ2-3	ASSAGLAGIGTQY
TRBV5-4	few	TRBJ2-7	ASSGDRGHYEQY
TRBV6-2/TRBV6-3	-	TRBJ2-6	ASSYRGSGANVLT
TRBV5-4	-	TRBJ2-1	ASSLGTSGRFNNEQF